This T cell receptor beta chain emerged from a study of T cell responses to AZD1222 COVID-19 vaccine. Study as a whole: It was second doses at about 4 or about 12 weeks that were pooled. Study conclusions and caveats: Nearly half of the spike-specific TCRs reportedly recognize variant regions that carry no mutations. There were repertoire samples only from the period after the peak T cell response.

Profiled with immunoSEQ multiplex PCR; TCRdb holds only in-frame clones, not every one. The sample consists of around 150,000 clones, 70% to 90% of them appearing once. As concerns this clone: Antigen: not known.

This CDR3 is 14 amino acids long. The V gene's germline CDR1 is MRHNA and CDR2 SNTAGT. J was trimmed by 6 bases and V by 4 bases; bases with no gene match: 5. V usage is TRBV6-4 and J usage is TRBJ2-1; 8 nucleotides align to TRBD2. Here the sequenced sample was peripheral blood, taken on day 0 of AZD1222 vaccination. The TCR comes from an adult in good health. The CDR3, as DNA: TGTGCCAGCAGTGTGGCCAGCGGGGGCAATGAGCAGTTCTTC. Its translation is CASSVASGGNEQFF.